These T cell receptor beta chains were read from a single sample in a study of identical twins' blood T cells. TCRdb itself ran the 5' RACE reads through MiXCR, one entry per CDR3 protein. The sample has a few hundred thousand distinct CDR3 sequences, roughly 30% seen once. Input material: PBMCs. The receptors were gathered from a woman aged 18-55 years in good health. CDR3s leave out the opening cysteine and the closing phenylalanine or tryptophan. Clone size is given for some rows only: seen once, a few or many times, or a class if the clone is expanded.

>TRBV11-2|NA|15
ASSLGVVAGGQTEQS
>TRBV5-6|NA|11
ASSPARGYGYT
>TRBV19|NA|12
ASSIGGSNTEAF
>TRBV4-1|few|13
ASSPQGGLTHGYT
>TRBV6-2/TRBV6-3|many|13
ASSSPTWTNTEAF
>TRBV7-2|once|12
ACSFQTSTDTQY
>TRBV6-6|NA|11
ASSYSGCIEAF
>TRBV19|few|13
ASTSGRLSGNTIY
>TRBV7-9|NA|12
ASSRRDLYNEQF
>TRBV6-5|NA|12
ASSGRYSNQPQH
>TRBV11-2|NA|9
ASSPGPLQY
>TRBV27|NA|11
ASSLITRAQQF
>TRBV20-1|NA|15
SARDSASGTSYNEQF
>TRBV19|NA|14
ASSILSGRSYNEQF
>TRBV6-2/TRBV6-3|NA|12
ASSYSDSSYEQY
>TRBV15|NA|11
ATSRDRANTIY
>TRBV29-1|few|13
SVAGTQYPNEKLF
>TRBV9|few|12
ASTPGQGTYEQY
>TRBV21-1|few|14
ASSKVPRGSYNEQF
>TRBV29-1|few|12
SAGEGARIDTQY
>TRBV24-1|few|14
ATSDPSRTYNTEAF
>TRBV20-1|NA|11
SANHKGSYGYT
>TRBV13|NA|11
ASSSWSYTEAF
>TRBV14|NA|16
ASSQLAGRLWSYNEQF
>TRBV11-2|NA|14
ASSLVAGGPYNEQF
>TRBV19|NA|13
ASSNGRGVSGELF
>TRBV24-1|NA|12
ATRDKSNTGELF
>TRBV23-1|NA|18
ASSQSGVFSGYRNTGELF
>TRBV12-5|NA|14
ASGLADSSSYEKLF
>TRBV19|NA|14
ASSLDNSWGLTEAF
>TRBV20-1|NA|14
SAQKLLAGDFGELF
>TRBV19|NA|11
ASQDLFNSPLH
>TRBV5-1|NA|14
ASSRSGRLNQETQY
>TRBV20-1|NA|13
SARAFLGSTDTQY
>TRBV11-3|NA|13
TSSQQYRGNTEAF
>TRBV5-1|once|13
ASSLLQGVDTEAF
>TRBV29-1|NA|12
SVEKGSSYNEQF
>TRBV6-6|NA|13
ASSYPGTVTGELF
>TRBV14|few|11
ASSQPIQGEQF
>TRBV9|few|12
ASSSGDRNTEAF
>TRBV19|many|13
ASSMGRILNQPQH
>TRBV7-3|NA|13
ASSLVQGGLNGQF
>TRBV14|NA|11
ASSQTAHYGYT
>TRBV6-5|NA|13
ACSYSLQGRHGYT
>TRBV29-1|few|15
SVGGPSGTNIYNEQF
>TRBV29-1|few|15
SADVRRRNSGANVLT
>TRBV28|many|13
ASVNLDRALWGYT
>TRBV29-1|NA|10
SVRGPSFEAF
>TRBV7-6|many|11
ASSLAPNQPQH